This T cell receptor (beta chain) derives from a study of glioma-infiltrating T cells after dendritic cell vaccination (dated by TCRdb to about 2016). At the level of the whole study: The cohort included some 15 glioblastoma patients drawn from Phase I and II dendritic cell vaccination trials, of whom 9 were newly diagnosed and 6 had recurrent disease. Patients received autologous tumor lysate-pulsed dendritic cell vaccination between about 2003 and 2013. To make the vaccine, monocyte-derived dendritic cells were cultured for less than nine days with IL-4 and GM-CSF and then pulsed overnight with autologous tumor lysate. Patients received three intradermal dendritic cell vaccine injections at biweekly intervals in the arm below the axilla. Deep sequencing of TCR beta CDR3 regions was used to quantify tumor-infiltrating lymphocyte content and compare tumor and blood repertoires in dendritic cell-vaccinated glioblastoma patients. TCR sequencing metrics, including TIL content and tumor-blood repertoire overlap, were correlated with survival after dendritic cell vaccination.

Interpreted using the paper, the time point label stands for: after dendritic cell vaccination, including at tumor progression/relapse. Selection of patients required sufficient residual fresh-frozen tumor tissue and over two years of available survival data. None of the glioblastoma patients carried an isocitrate dehydrogenase mutation, although molecular status otherwise varied. PBMC were collected before vaccination, two weeks after the third vaccination, and at tumor progression if tumor progression occurred. The Qiagen DNeasy Blood extraction Kit was used for extraction of genomic DNA. The immunoSEQ assay amplified TCRB CDR3 regions from approximately 2 micrograms of genomic DNA, or from all available DNA when less than that amount was available. The multiplex PCR relied on 60 forward primers for TCR V beta segments and 13 reverse primers for J beta segments. To estimate reads per starting template, synthetic control templates were spiked into each sample at limiting dilution. The Illumina HiSeq System generated 87 bp sequencing reads. From the authors' description of their analysis: PCR and sequencing errors were removed by a nearest neighbor algorithm that merged closely related sequences. TCR overlap was defined as the percentage of unique tumor TCR beta sequences that were also present in the same patient's peripheral blood. TCRdb took over this immuneACCESS table, retaining in-frame rearrangements with V and J assigned. Such tables are incomplete; in checked studies, under half of the missing clones stem from an unresolved V gene, and the remainder is unexplained. V, J and clone size reflect that table, while D and trimming were determined from the DNA. This sample is represented by more than 45,000 clones; around 83% of them were singletons. In total, the top ten clones hold approximately 14% of the sample.

This clone occurred a few times. It has no known antigen specificity. Qualities for individual bases were not recorded, and no much larger clone is one base off. Broad study findings and their caveats: After dendritic cell vaccination, a higher estimated pretreatment TIL content predicted longer time to progression and overall survival. No direct relationship between TCR clonality and survival was found, suggesting a diverse polyclonal response may matter. The TCR overlap response model with three groups was called speculative and said to need prospective validation. The cohort was small and heterogeneous, only a few patients had full blood and tumor sets, and even fewer had initial-recurrent tumor pairs.

From cysteine to phenylalanine, the CDR3 is 16 amino acids long. Only CDR3 DNA remains: 48 bases, in frame from the first base. Here V drops 1 base and J drops 6 bases, and the junction holds 11 bases not matched to any gene. CDR1 and CDR2 are drawn from the germline V gene (reference sequence): SEHNR, FQNEAQ. This sample comprised blood, obtained after dendritic cell vaccination. The TCR was taken from a human donor with glioblastoma. The chain was built from TRBV7-9 and TRBJ1-2, with TRBD1 matching 7 junction bases. CDR3 loop: CASSLGSTGQADGYTF. The bases are TGTGCCAGCAGCTTAGGCTCGACAGGGCAGGCGGATGGCTACACCTTC.